The T cell receptor (beta chain) under discussion was sequenced for a study of shared clonotypes between healthy human individuals. In germline, CDR1 is SNHLY, CDR2 FYNNEI. The CDR3 has 15 residues. The ends lost 8 bases at V and 6 bases at J; junction bases unmatched: 11. Only in-frame clones appear in the TCRdb table, and some are missing; sequencing was by immunoSEQ multiplex PCR. There are about 2 million clones in the sample; 85% to 95% occur only once, and 0.1% to 0.15% lies in the top ten. This chain links TRBV2 with TRBJ2-2, with 8 bases identical to TRBD2. Material: naive CD4+ T cells sorted from blood. The subset: CD45RA+ positively selected. The TCR was taken from a man between 18 and 29 years old in good health. This CDR3 reads CASARGSGRSGELFF. CDR3 coding DNA: TGTGCCAGCGCCCGTGGGAGCGGGAGATCCGGGGAGCTGTTTTTT.